This entry lists 7 T cell receptor beta chains sequenced from one sample in a study of human T cells and chemical hapten exposure. Time point of the sample: pre-sensitization, week 0. The treatment: therapeutic diphenylcyclopropenone sensitization with weekly scalp DPC. TCRdb recomputed calls from the RACE reads with MiXCR, one row per CDR3 protein. The profile shows approximately 100,000 distinct CDR3 sequences, approximately 12% of them singletons. This sample comprised whole blood, obtained in connection with sensitization to the hapten diphenylcyclopropenone (DPC). Source of these receptors: a woman between 45 and 65 years old with alopecia areata. Some clones in this sample may be carry-over from other donors' samples.

The chain has TRBV29-1 and TRBJ2-1; the D gene is possibly TRBD1 (6 bases). Between the trimmed V and J ends, which lost 3 bases and 1 base, there was a span of 13 bases. Germline V gives CDR1 SQVTM, CDR2 ANQGSEA. The CDR3 extends over 15 amino acids. The CDR3 protein is CSVEGHQISYNEQFF. The CDR3 coding sequence is TGCAGCGTTGAGGGACACCAGATATCCTACAATGAGCAGTTCTTC.

This CDR3 reads CASSLRTAVTYNEQFF. In nucleotides, the CDR3 is TGTGCCAGCAGTTTACGTACCGCGGTTACCTACAATGAGCAGTTCTTC. The chain recombines TRBV12-3 or TRBV12-4 with TRBJ2-1; D ambiguous. CDR3 length: 16 amino acids. Trimming took 2 bases from V and 2 from J, leaving 13 bases between them.

The chain joins TRBV7-9 to TRBJ2-1; D is uncertain. Germline values: CDR1 SEHNR, CDR2 FQNEAQ (reference sequence). Deletions cut 3 bases from V and 8 bases from J, with 8 bases between. The CDR3 covers 12 residues. DNA for the CDR3: TGTGCCAGCAGCTTCCCTTACGATGAGCAGTTCTTC. It yields the protein CASSFPYDEQFF.

This clonotype was seen only a few times. The gene calls are TRBV28 and TRBJ2-6; 7 nucleotides line up with TRBD1. Germline CDR1 reads MDHEN; CDR2 reads SYDVKM. J was trimmed by 1 base and V by 2 bases; bases with no gene match: 8. The CDR3 consists of 18 residues. Here the CDR3 reads CASSLRDSTPSGANVLTF. The CDR3 nucleotides are TGTGCCAGCAGTTTAAGGGACAGCACTCCTTCTGGGGCCAACGTCCTGACTTTC.

This clonotype has ten or more counts. The gene calls are TRBV7-2 and TRBJ2-5, with D hard to call. The V end was cut by 5 bases, the J end by 5 bases, with 9 bases between. CDR3 length equals 12 residues. From germline, CDR1 is SGHTA and CDR2 FQGNSA. CDR3 DNA: TGTGCCAGCAGCCCCGGCCCGGAGACCCAGTACTTC. It translates to CASSPGPETQYF.

This clonotype was detected a few times. The chain employs TRBV28 and TRBJ2-7; D is possibly TRBD1 or TRBD2 (5 bases each). This CDR3 is 15 amino acids long. From germline, CDR1 is MDHEN and CDR2 SYDVKM. V lost 0 bases and J lost 2, with 11 bases in between. CDR3 sequence reads: CASSLWGTETYEQYF. CDR3 bases: TGTGCCAGCAGTTTATGGGGGACCGAGACCTACGAGCAGTACTTC.

Turning to this clonotype: A read error may account for a junction end that differs from germline. In nucleotides, the CDR3 is TGTGCCAGCAGATTACCGGGACAGGGGTATCTTTTC. The encoded protein is CASRLPGQGYLF. The chain uses TRBV28 and TRBJ2-7; 10 nucleotides agree with TRBD1. Germline V gene lookup returns CDR1 MDHEN and CDR2 SYDVKM. CDR3 length: 12 amino acids.